The 9 T cell receptor beta chains below come from one sample, sequenced in a study of cytomegalovirus exposure and HLA in healthy donors. The PCR used 60 Vbeta and 13 Jbeta primers. Produced via immunoSEQ multiplex PCR; TCRdb's table is partial and in-frame only. Of approximately 100,000 clones listed, 76% are singletons. The sample taken for sequencing was PBMCs. The source is a man between 35 and 55 years old in good health and CMV-seronegative.

CDR3 protein: CASSHPGAEQYF. CDR3 nucleotide sequence: TGCGCCAGCAGTCATCCAGGGGCCGAGCAGTACTTC. The V and J genes are TRBV10-1 and TRBJ2-7; D is possibly TRBD1 (6 bases). The V end was cut by 5 bases, the J end by 6 bases, with 11 bases between. The CDR3 loop spans 12 amino acids. In germline, CDR1 is WNHNN, CDR2 SYGVQD (reference sequence).

The rearrangement links TRBV28 to TRBJ2-7, with 10 positions matching TRBD1. CDR1 is MDHEN, CDR2 SYDVKM, per germline. Germline trimming cut 5 bases from V and 0 bases from J; bases unmatched to any gene: 7. The CDR3 covers 16 residues. The CDR3 sequence is CASSETGTGASYEQYV. In DNA, the CDR3 is TGTGCCAGCAGTGAAACCGGGACAGGGGCCTCCTACGAGCAGTACGTC.

The chain employs TRBV7-2 and TRBJ1-5; 8 bases line up with TRBD1. CDR3 size: 14 residues. The junction had 1 base not matched to a gene; V was cut back by 1 base and J by 5 bases. The germline V gene has CDR1 SGHTA and CDR2 FQGNSA. The CDR3 loop is CASSLDRGYQPQHF. DNA for the CDR3: TGTGCCAGCAGCTTAGACAGGGGGTATCAGCCCCAGCATTTT.

The chain recombines TRBV4-2 with TRBJ2-1; 11 bases map to TRBD2. This CDR3 contains 17 residues. Germline loops: CDR1 LGHNA, CDR2 YNFKEQ. The ends lost 1 base at V and 8 bases at J; junction bases unmatched: 10. This CDR3 reads CASSQAQLAGANYEQFF. CDR3 bases: TGTGCCAGCAGCCAAGCCCAACTAGCGGGGGCTAACTATGAGCAGTTCTTC.

This CDR3 reads CASSGTLVGELFF. The CDR3 nucleotides read TGTGCCAGCAGTGGGACATTGGTCGGGGAGCTGTTTTTT. The V call is TRBV2, the J call TRBJ2-2; possibly TRBD1 for D (5 bases). This CDR3 has 13 amino acids. Germline lookup yields CDR1 SNHLY and CDR2 FYNNEI. V lost 4 bases, J lost 7 bases, and 10 bases lay in between.

This chain uses TRBV27 with TRBJ2-3, with 11 bases lining up with TRBD2. Germline lookup yields CDR1 MNHEY and CDR2 SMNVEV (reference sequence). The CDR3 contains 15 residues. J lost 2 bases, V lost 6 bases, and 4 bases had no gene match. CDR3 coding DNA: TGTGCCAGCAGCAAGACTAGCGGGGACACAGATACGCAGTATTTT. It specifies CASSKTSGDTDTQYF.

This chain joins TRBV29-1 and TRBJ1-1, with TRBD1 as a possible D gene (5 bases). The CDR3 consists of 13 residues. The V gene lost 2 bases and the J gene lost 6 bases, with 13 bases spanning the gap. Germline V CDR1 and CDR2: SQVTM, ANQGSEA. The CDR3 protein is CSVEKAQGAEAFF. CDR3 coding DNA: TGCAGCGTTGAAAAGGCGCAGGGCGCTGAAGCTTTCTTT.

V usage is TRBV6-6 and J usage is TRBJ1-4; D perhaps matches TRBD1 (5 bases). The CDR3 covers 16 residues. Trimming shortened V by 2 bases and J by 5 bases, and 15 bases separated the two germline ends. Germline lookup yields CDR1 MNHNY and CDR2 SVGAGI (reference sequence). The chain's CDR3 is CASSYGTTDRNEKLFF. The CDR3 DNA is TGTGCCAGCAGTTACGGTACGACAGACCGGAATGAAAAACTGTTTTTT.

J is TRBJ1-2 and V is TRBV10-3; no definite D call. Germline V gives CDR1 ENHRY, CDR2 SYGVKD. The CDR3 sequence is 14 residues long. V lost 3 bases, J lost 4 bases, and 12 bases lay in between. This CDR3 reads CAISESGSSYGYTF. CDR3 bases: TGTGCCATCAGTGAATCAGGCAGCTCCTATGGCTACACCTTC.